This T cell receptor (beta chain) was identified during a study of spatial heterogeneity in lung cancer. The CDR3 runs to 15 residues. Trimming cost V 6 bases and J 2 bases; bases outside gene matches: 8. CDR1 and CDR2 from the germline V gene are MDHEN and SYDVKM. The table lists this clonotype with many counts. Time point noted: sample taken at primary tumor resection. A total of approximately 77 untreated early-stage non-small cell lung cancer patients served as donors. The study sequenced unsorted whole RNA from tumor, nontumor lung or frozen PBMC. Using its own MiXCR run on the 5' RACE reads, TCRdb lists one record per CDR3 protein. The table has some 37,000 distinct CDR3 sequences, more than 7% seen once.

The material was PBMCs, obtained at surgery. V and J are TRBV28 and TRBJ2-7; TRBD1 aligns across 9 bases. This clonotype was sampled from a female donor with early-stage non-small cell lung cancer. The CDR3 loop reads CASSPSGTGTYEQYF. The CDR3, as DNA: TGTGCCAGCAGCCCGTCCGGGACAGGGACCTACGAGCAGTACTTC.